The 26 T cell receptor beta chains below come from one sample, sequenced in a study of shared clonotypes between healthy human individuals. Measured with immunoSEQ multiplex PCR; TCRdb has only the in-frame clones, and not every one. This sample has 400,000 to 600,000 clones, with 95% to 97% found just once. Input material: naive CD4+ T cells sorted from blood. The subset here: CD45RA+ positively selected. Receptors were obtained from a woman between 25 and 40 years old in good health.

The CDR3 region is CASSQDGTGGDLSYEQYF. The CDR3 DNA is TGCGCCAGCAGCCAAGACGGGACAGGGGGCGATCTGTCCTACGAGCAGTACTTC. V usage is TRBV4-1 and J usage is TRBJ2-5; 12 bases map to TRBD1. The J call may be in error: the DNA end matches TRBJ2-7 better. The CDR3 extends over 18 amino acids. CDR1 is MGHRA, CDR2 YSYEKL, per germline.

This clone was seen once. The chain is built from TRBV19 and TRBJ1-6; 8 bases match TRBD1. The trim removed 6 bases at V and 14 bases at J, leaving 12 bases unmatched. This CDR3 spans 14 amino acids. The germline gives CDR1 LNHDA, CDR2 SQIVND (reference sequence). CDR3 sequence (DNA): TGTGCCAGTAGAAAACCGGGACAGGCTGTTTCCCTCCACTTT. This translates into CASRKPGQAVSLHF.

As to this clone: Additional DNA sequences in this sample encode the identical CDR3. The rearrangement uses TRBV18 and TRBJ1-1; no clear D. This CDR3 is built from 13 residues. Germline V lookup: CDR1 KGHSH, CDR2 LQKENI. Trimming stripped 2 bases from V and 0 bases from J, with 4 bases between. CDR3 in DNA: TGTGCCAGCTCACCAGACATGAACACTGAAGCTTTCTTT. This encodes CASSPDMNTEAFF.

The chain has TRBV11-2 and TRBJ1-1; TRBD1 aligns across 8 bases. V gave up 5 bases and J gave up 5 bases; unmatched junction bases: 10. CDR1 is SGHAT, CDR2 FQNNGV, per germline. The CDR3 covers 15 residues. The CDR3 region is CASSPRLDRATEAFF. The DNA of the CDR3 is TGTGCCAGCAGCCCCCGTCTGGACAGGGCTACTGAAGCTTTCTTT.

The chain uses TRBV6-5 and TRBJ1-3, with D maybe TRBD1 (6 bases). V shed 5 bases and J shed 4 bases, with 9 bases lying between them. CDR3 length equals 13 residues. Looked up from germline, CDR1 is MNHEY and CDR2 is SVGAGI. CDR3 DNA: TGTGCCAGCAGTCGGACAGAAGGAAACACCATATATTTT. Translation: CASSRTEGNTIYF.

The chain is built from TRBV27 and TRBJ1-2; 7 bases are shared with TRBD1. The CDR3 is 15 amino acids. Trimming at V came to 6 bases and at J to 5 bases, leaving 12 bases not matched to a gene. The germline CDR1 and CDR2 sequences are MNHEY and SMNVEV (reference sequence). CDR3 coding DNA: TGTGCCAGCAGCCCCGACCGACAGGGCAGATATGGCTACACCTTC. Protein: CASSPDRQGRYGYTF.

The rearrangement links TRBV7-9 to TRBJ2-7; D uncertain. CDR3 size: 11 residues. Germline V gives CDR1 SEHNR, CDR2 FQNEAQ (reference sequence). V lost 5 bases and J lost 6, with 8 bases in between. The CDR3 bases are TGTGCCAGCAGCGGAGCCTCCGAGCAGTACTTC. This sequence encodes CASSGASEQYF.

V usage is TRBV5-1 and J usage is TRBJ1-1, with a weak D call TRBD1 (5 bases). Per germline, CDR1 SGHRS and CDR2 YFSETQ. Trimming took 3 bases from V and 0 from J, leaving 15 bases between them. There are 16 residues in the CDR3. CDR3 residues: CASSSSRDRMNTEAFF. The CDR3 bases are TGCGCCAGCAGCTCGTCCCGGGACCGCATGAACACTGAAGCTTTCTTT.

The rearrangement links TRBV6-6 to TRBJ1-1; D ambiguous. CDR1 and CDR2 (germline): MNHNY, SVGAGI (reference sequence). Trimming removed 8 bases from V and 10 bases from J, with 20 bases in between. The CDR3 loop spans 13 amino acids. The CDR3 reads CASGRPGGGAAFF. The CDR3 bases are TGTGCCAGCGGCCGCCCAGGAGGTGGTGCAGCTTTCTTT.

The chain carries TRBV11-2 and TRBJ2-2; D is perhaps TRBD2 (7 bases). Trimming removed 5 bases at V and 2 bases at J, with 18 bases between. CDR1 and CDR2 from the germline V gene are SGHAT and FQNNGV. The CDR3 runs to 17 residues. The CDR3 reads CASSPTPGGVNTGELFF. The CDR3 DNA reads as TGTGCCAGCAGCCCTACTCCGGGGGGCGTTAACACCGGGGAGCTGTTTTTT. The full variable domain, completed using reference TRBV11-2 and TRBJ2-2, is EAGVAQSPRYKIIEKRQSVAFWCNPISGHATLYWYQQILGQGPKLLIQFQNNGVVDDSQLPKDRFSAERLKGVDSTLKIQPAKLEDSAVYLCASSPTPGGVNTGELFFGEGSRLTVL.

This clone appeared a few times. The J gene is TRBJ1-1, the V gene TRBV30; D is unresolved. The ends were cut back, 4 bases at V and 1 base at J, with 10 bases in the middle. Per the germline V gene, CDR1 is GTSNPN and CDR2 is SVGIG (reference sequence). The CDR3 spans 13 residues. The CDR3 loop is CAWKEERNTEAFF. The CDR3 bases are TGTGCCTGGAAGGAGGAACGGAACACTGAAGCTTTCTTT.

This chain connects TRBV6-5 to TRBJ2-3; D call uncertain. The V end lost 2 bases, the J end lost 4 bases, and 10 bases lay between the germline ends. CDR1 is MNHEY, CDR2 SVGAGI, per germline. The CDR3 sequence is 14 residues long. The chain's CDR3 is CASSYTVGSDTQYF. For the CDR3, the DNA is TGTGCCAGCAGTTACACGGTGGGGTCAGATACGCAGTATTTT.

The chain has TRBV4-1 and TRBJ2-7; D unresolved. CDR1 is MGHRA, CDR2 YSYEKL, per germline. This CDR3 is built from 15 residues. Trimming pared 0 bases from V and 0 bases from J, leaving 9 bases between. The CDR3 DNA reads as TGCGCCAGCAGCCAAGATATACAGATCTCCTACGAGCAGTACTTC. Its protein is CASSQDIQISYEQYF.

This sequence joins TRBV15 and TRBJ2-7, with 9 bases aligning to TRBD1. This CDR3 comprises 14 residues. J was trimmed by 2 bases and V by 5 bases; bases with no gene match: 4. Germline V lookup: CDR1 LNHNV, CDR2 YYDKDF (reference sequence). CDR3 amino acids: CATSLDRGTYEQYF. Here the CDR3 DNA reads TGTGCCACCAGCCTAGACAGGGGGACCTACGAGCAGTACTTC.

This chain connects TRBV18 to TRBJ1-3, with 9 positions matching TRBD1. The V segment lost 5 bases and the J segment 4 bases; nucleotides outside the gene matches: 6. The V gene's germline CDR1 is KGHSH and CDR2 LQKENI. CDR3 length: 15 amino acids. The CDR3 is CASSAQGAVGNTIYF. CDR3 in DNA: TGTGCCAGCTCAGCACAGGGGGCTGTAGGAAACACCATATATTTT.

The chain has TRBV5-4 and TRBJ2-5; 8 bases fit TRBD2. Germline values: CDR1 SGHNT, CDR2 YYREEE (reference sequence). The J segment lost 5 bases and the V segment lost 1 base, leaving 13 bases of the junction unmatched. This CDR3 spans 17 amino acids. The CDR3 region is CASSLPSGSPQRETQYF. CDR3 DNA sequence: TGTGCCAGCAGCTTGCCAAGCGGGAGTCCCCAGAGGGAGACCCAGTACTTC.

In this sample, this clone turned up a few times. This chain uses TRBV10-2 with TRBJ1-5; no firm D call. This CDR3 comprises 14 residues. Trimming took off 2 bases at V and 5 bases at J, with 10 bases between the two ends. CDR1 WSHSY and CDR2 SAAADI come from the germline V gene. The DNA of the CDR3 is TGCGCCAGCAGTGAGCCGGGAACGTATCAGCCCCAGCATTTT. Translation gives CASSEPGTYQPQHF.

The chain couples TRBV19 to TRBJ2-5, with TRBD1 as a possible D gene (5 bases). The J call is uncertain, as TRBJ2-7 better fits the DNA end. The CDR3 consists of 14 residues. Per germline, CDR1 LNHDA and CDR2 SQIVND (reference sequence). The CDR3 reads CASSEAPDSYEQYF. The CDR3 DNA sequence: TGTGCCAGTAGTGAGGCCCCTGACAGCTACGAGCAGTACTTC.

This clone was recorded once. The chain employs TRBV2 and TRBJ2-1, with 10 bases matching TRBD2. With 9 bases clipped from V and 3 bases from J, the junction kept 2 bases outside the gene matches. Germline CDR1 SNHLY, CDR2 FYNNEI. The CDR3 has 13 amino acids. CDR3 amino acids: CARRLAGYNEQFF. The DNA for the CDR3 is TGTGCCAGGAGACTAGCGGGCTACAATGAGCAGTTCTTC.

This sequence joins TRBV2 and TRBJ2-1; tentatively, D is TRBD1 or TRBD2 (5 bases each). Looked up from germline, CDR1 is SNHLY and CDR2 is FYNNEI. V was shortened by 6 bases and J by 10 bases, with 13 bases between the two germline ends. This CDR3 spans 12 amino acids. CDR3 residues: CASRPGTREQFF. The CDR3 coding sequence is TGTGCCAGCAGGCCCGGGACCCGAGAGCAGTTCTTC. The full variable domain, completed using reference TRBV2 and TRBJ2-1, is EPEVTQTPSHQVTQMGQEVILRCVPISNHLYFYWYRQILGQKVEFLVSFYNNEISEKSEIFDDQFSVERPDGSNFTLKIRSTKLEDSAMYFCASRPGTREQFFGPGTRLTVL.

The V and J genes are TRBV27 and TRBJ1-5, with D perhaps TRBD1 (6 bases). The CDR3 runs 14 residues. V lost 8 bases to trimming and J lost 2 bases, with 13 bases between them. Germline CDR1 is MNHEY and CDR2 is SMNVEV (reference sequence). The CDR3, as DNA: TGTGCCAGCGCCGACAGGACGGGCAATCAGCCCCAGCATTTT. Translated, it gives CASADRTGNQPQHF.

In regard to this clone: Distinct nucleotide sequences in the sample also encode this CDR3. V usage is TRBV28 and J usage is TRBJ2-3, with D perhaps matching TRBD1 (6 bases). The V gene lost 6 bases and the J gene lost 4 bases, with 8 bases spanning the gap. The CDR3 has 12 amino acids. Germline V lookup: CDR1 MDHEN, CDR2 SYDVKM. This chain's CDR3 is CASSQGPDTQYF. CDR3 sequence (DNA): TGTGCCAGCAGCCAGGGGCCAGATACGCAGTATTTT.

The gene calls are TRBV5-1 and TRBJ2-7; D perhaps matches TRBD2 (6 bases). This CDR3 contains 17 residues. Germline CDR1 SGHRS, CDR2 YFSETQ. V was clipped by 0 bases and J by 7 bases, with 23 bases between them. Here the CDR3 DNA reads TGCGCCAGCAGCTTGGCTCTCTCCGGGACTGCCCCTAGGGAGCAGTACTTC. Its translation is CASSLALSGTAPREQYF.

The chain uses TRBV5-4 and TRBJ2-7; no definite D call. Germline V gene lookup returns CDR1 SGHNT and CDR2 YYREEE (reference sequence). The CDR3 covers 14 residues. The germline V and J ends were trimmed by 2 bases and 3 bases, with 12 bases remaining between them. The DNA for the CDR3 is TGTGCCAGCAGCTTCACTGGCGATAACTACGAGCAGTACTTC. Protein: CASSFTGDNYEQYF. Looking up the rest from reference TRBV5-4 and TRBJ2-7 gives the full variable domain: ETGVTQSPTHLIKTRGQQVTLRCSSQSGHNTVSWYQQALGQGPQFIFQYYREEENGRGNFPPRFSGLQFPNYSSELNVNALELDDSALYLCASSFTGDNYEQYFGPGTRLTVT.

Only one count was recorded for this clone. The chain joins TRBV18 to TRBJ2-7, with TRBD1 matching 10 bases. The CDR3 has 14 amino acids. With 6 bases clipped from V and 1 base from J, the junction kept 3 bases outside the gene matches. Germline CDR1 reads KGHSH; CDR2 reads LQKENI. This chain's CDR3 is CASSLGQGSYEQYF. CDR3 DNA sequence: TGTGCCAGCTCCCTGGGACAGGGGTCCTACGAGCAGTACTTC.

The V call is TRBV19, the J call TRBJ1-5, with a tentative D call TRBD1 (5 bases). Germline CDR1 and CDR2: LNHDA and SQIVND (reference sequence). Trimming stripped 4 bases from V and 0 bases from J, with 28 bases between. CDR3 length: 21 residues. The CDR3 is CASSRREKTDRSPYSNQPQHF. The CDR3 DNA sequence: TGTGCCAGTAGTAGAAGGGAAAAAACTGACAGATCCCCCTATAGCAATCAGCCCCAGCATTTT. Combining the CDR3 with reference TRBV19 and TRBJ1-5 gives the whole variable domain DGGITQSPKYLFRKEGQNVTLSCEQNLNHDAMYWYRQDPGQGLRLIYYSQIVNDFQKGDIAEGYSVSREKKESFPLTVTSAQKNPTAFYLCASSRREKTDRSPYSNQPQHFGDGTRLSIL.